This entry describes one TCR beta chain. Its antigen is not known. The sample originates from a study of CD8 T cells in Susac syndrome. Broader study findings: It was acknowledged in the study that the number of individuals who were included in its TCR sequencing and HLA analysis was relatively small.

Sequencing of TCR beta was performed on blood CD8+ T cells and on blood CD4+ T cells. V gave up 4 bases and J gave up 2 bases, with 9 bases separating them. Germline V gene sequence: CDR1 SGDLS, CDR2 YYNGEE. CDR3 length: 13 amino acids. An input of 0.5 to 1 ug of RNA was subjected to reverse transcription using random hexamers. Amplification of TCR beta CDR3 was carried out by immunoSEQ multiplex PCR, which covered 54 Vbeta and 13 Jbeta segments. TCRdb used MiXCR to reprocess the immunoSEQ multiplex PCR reads, holding one entry per CDR3 protein. Of 170,000 or so distinct CDR3 sequences listed, about 93% are singletons.

The chain carries TRBV9 and TRBJ2-5; D is uncertain. This TCR derives from a human donor with multiple sclerosis. Sequenced input: CD4+ T cells from PBMCs. The DNA of the CDR3 is TGTGCCAGCAGCATCGGACCTCAAGAGACCCAGTACTTC. Its translation is CASSIGPQETQYF.